These 23 T cell receptor beta chains originate from one sample sequenced in a study of T-cell reconstitution after alpha-beta-depleted transplantation in children. General observations from the study: By one year post-transplant, T-cell counts and diversity largely arose from T cells that were newly produced.

Their recognized antigens are unknown. The library targeted TCRbeta and was prepared with unique molecular identifiers. TCRdb ran MiXCR on the PCR reads and lists one entry per CDR3 protein. The profile shows some 300,000 distinct CDR3 sequences, just over 7.5% of them singletons. Sample: peripheral blood, taken 360 days after TCRalphabeta/CD19-depleted stem cell transplant. These receptors originate from a female patient aged 2-15 years who had a stem cell transplant for Fanconi anemia, so the T cells may come from the graft donor.

This clonotype was observed a handful of times. The CDR3 bases are TGTGCCAGCAGCTCACTAGCGGCCTGGGAAGAGACCCAGTACTTC. Its translation: CASSSLAAWEETQYF. V usage is TRBV7-6 and J usage is TRBJ2-5; 8 bases align to TRBD2. This CDR3 has 15 amino acids. Germline trimming cut 4 bases from V and 3 bases from J; bases unmatched to any gene: 7. Germline CDR1 reads SGHVS; CDR2 reads FNYEAQ. Supplemented by reference TRBV7-6 and TRBJ2-5, the full variable domain reads GAGVSQSPRYKVTKRGQDVALRCDPISGHVSLYWYRQALGQGPEFLTYFNYEAQQDKSGLPNDRFSAERPEGSISTLTIQRTEQRDSAMYRCASSSLAAWEETQYFGPGTRLLVL.

The chain combines TRBV28 with TRBJ1-4; D ambiguous. The CDR3 runs 14 residues. The V gene's germline CDR1 is MDHEN and CDR2 SYDVKM. With 3 bases removed from V and 2 bases from J, the gap between germline ends came to 7 bases. CDR3 sequence: CASSFLQTNEKLFF. CDR3 nucleotide sequence: TGTGCCAGCAGTTTTCTACAGACTAATGAAAAACTGTTTTTT. Based on the CDR3 plus reference TRBV28 and TRBJ1-4, the full variable domain is DVKVTQSSRYLVKRTGEKVFLECVQDMDHENMFWYRQDPGLGLRLIYFSYDVKMKEKGDIPEGYSVSREKKERFSLILESASTNQTSMYLCASSFLQTNEKLFFGSGTQLSVL.

This clonotype was seen at least ten times. This chain connects TRBV10-3 to TRBJ2-3, with 13 bases lining up with TRBD2. V gave up 9 bases and J gave up 0 bases; unmatched junction bases: 9. This CDR3 spans 17 amino acids. Germline loops: CDR1 ENHRY, CDR2 SYGVKD. The CDR3 sequence: CAITLTSGGPSTDTQYF. In DNA, the CDR3 is TGTGCCATTACCCTGACTAGCGGGGGGCCTAGCACAGATACGCAGTATTTT.

This clonotype was recorded at least ten times. This chain joins TRBV12-3 or TRBV12-4 and TRBJ1-1; D call uncertain. The CDR3 has 13 residues. V was cut by 8 bases and J by 1 base, with 11 bases left in between. This CDR3 reads CASRHRQNTEAFF. CDR3 in DNA: TGTGCCAGCCGCCATAGACAGAACACTGAAGCTTTCTTT.

Only a few counts were recorded for this clonotype. This rearrangement joins TRBV28 to TRBJ2-3; 7 bases map to TRBD1. The CDR3 is 15 amino acids. Germline CDR1 is MDHEN and CDR2 is SYDVKM. The trim removed 1 base at V and 1 base at J, leaving 2 bases unmatched. The chain's CDR3 is CASSLFGTGTDTQYF. In DNA, the CDR3 is TGTGCCAGCAGTTTATTCGGGACAGGCACAGATACGCAGTATTTT.

This clonotype was seen repeatedly, ten times or more. The chain employs TRBV4-1 and TRBJ2-7; D is tentatively TRBD1 or TRBD2 (6 bases each). The CDR3 runs 18 residues. The ends were cut back, 2 bases at V and 0 bases at J, with 20 bases in the middle. Germline loops: CDR1 MGHRA, CDR2 YSYEKL. CDR3 region: CASSQTEGGLDLSYEQYF. The CDR3 DNA follows: TGCGCCAGCAGCCAAACCGAGGGGGGACTTGACCTCTCCTACGAGCAGTACTTC.

At least ten counts were recorded for this clonotype. J is TRBJ2-6 and V is TRBV15; D is ambiguous. Trimming shortened V by 6 bases and J by 0 bases, and 9 bases separated the two germline ends. The germline CDR1 and CDR2 sequences are LNHNV and YYDKDF (reference sequence). The CDR3 runs to 15 residues. CDR3 residues: CATSTTRSGANVLTF. CDR3 nucleotide sequence: TGTGCCACCAGTACGACCCGCTCTGGGGCCAACGTCCTGACTTTC.

This clonotype has at least ten counts. CDR3 region: CASSSTHGGEQYF. DNA of the CDR3: TGTGCCAGCAGTTCAACGCACGGGGGCGAGCAGTACTTC. The rearrangement uses TRBV27 and TRBJ2-7; the D gene is possibly TRBD2 (6 bases). This CDR3 is 13 amino acids long. V shed 4 bases and J shed 6 bases, with 13 bases lying between them. Germline loops: CDR1 MNHEY, CDR2 SMNVEV (reference sequence).

With respect to this clonotype: This may arise from a read error, as a much more abundant clone is one base away. The DNA is left out, because the CDR3 cannot be placed on it with certainty; the CDR3 is given as TCRdb lists it. V usage is TRBV15 and J usage is TRBJ2-7; the DNA was not used to check the table's D call, TRBD1. Including both end residues, the CDR3 is 16 amino acids long. CDR1 and CDR2 from the germline V gene are LNHNV and YYDKDF (reference sequence). CDR3 residues: CATSRVGTGTSYEQCF.

The CDR3 DNA is TGTGCCAGCAGCTTAGTTGGCGTTATCAAGGGGGTCAACACTGAAGCTTTCTTT. Translated, it gives CASSLVGVIKGVNTEAFF. The chain uses TRBV11-2 and TRBJ1-1; D might be TRBD1 (6 bases). The CDR3 extends over 18 amino acids. V was pared by 1 base and J by 2 bases, with 20 bases between. The germline V gene has CDR1 SGHAT and CDR2 FQNNGV. Filled out from reference TRBV11-2 and TRBJ1-1, the complete variable domain reads EAGVAQSPRYKIIEKRQSVAFWCNPISGHATLYWYQQILGQGPKLLIQFQNNGVVDDSQLPKDRFSAERLKGVDSTLKIQPAKLEDSAVYLCASSLVGVIKGVNTEAFFGQGTRLTVV.

This clonotype was found many times. This chain uses TRBV5-6 with TRBJ1-4; no definite D call. CDR1 SGHDT and CDR2 YYEEEE come from the germline V gene. This CDR3 has 11 residues. Trimming shortened V by 4 bases and J by 10 bases, and 8 bases separated the two germline ends. In DNA, the CDR3 is TGTGCCAGCAGCCTGGCTGGAAAACTGTTTTTT. Amino acid sequence: CASSLAGKLFF. The variable domain in full, completed from reference TRBV5-6 and TRBJ1-4, reads DAGVTQSPTHLIKTRGQQVTLRCSPKSGHDTVSWYQQALGQGPQFIFQYYEEEERQRGNFPDRFSGHQFPNYSSELNVNALLLGDSALYLCASSLAGKLFFGSGTQLSVL.

This clonotype was found many times. The chain employs TRBV6-5 and TRBJ1-4; D ambiguous. V was shortened by 0 bases and J by 3 bases, with 8 bases between the two germline ends. The CDR3 totals 15 residues. CDR1 is MNHEY, CDR2 SVGAGI, per germline. CDR3: CASSYSWVSNEKLFF. CDR3 nucleotides: TGTGCCAGCAGTTACTCATGGGTTTCTAATGAAAAACTGTTTTTT.

In nucleotides, the CDR3 is TGTGCCAGCCGGGACAGGGACACTGAAGCTTTCTTT. It specifies CASRDRDTEAFF. The chain carries TRBV6-5 and TRBJ1-1; 9 bases align to TRBD1. The germline gives CDR1 MNHEY, CDR2 SVGAGI. The trim removed 8 bases at V and 3 bases at J, leaving 1 base unmatched. This CDR3 spans 12 amino acids.

This clonotype was seen many times. V gene TRBV10-3 combines with J gene TRBJ1-2; D perhaps matches TRBD1 (5 bases). The CDR3 consists of 14 residues. V shed 2 bases and J shed 4 bases, with 11 bases lying between them. Germline V gene data show CDR1 as ENHRY and CDR2 as SYGVKD. CDR3: CAISERGDSYGYTF. DNA of the CDR3: TGTGCCATCAGTGAGCGGGGAGACAGCTATGGCTACACCTTC.

This clonotype was counted ten times or more. The V and J genes are TRBV29-1 and TRBJ2-7; D gene unclear. The V gene's germline CDR1 is SQVTM and CDR2 ANQGSEA. The CDR3 sequence is 13 residues long. Trimming took 4 bases from V and 7 from J, leaving 17 bases between them. The CDR3 DNA reads as TGCAGCGTTGCATGGCGCGCAGAGGAGGAGCAGTACTTC. Translated, it gives CSVAWRAEEEQYF.

Ten or more counts support this clonotype. The J gene is TRBJ2-7, the V gene TRBV7-9; D unresolved. There are 16 residues in the CDR3. Trimming removed 4 bases at V and 0 bases at J, with 16 bases between. In germline, CDR1 is SEHNR, CDR2 FQNEAQ (reference sequence). CDR3 DNA sequence: TGTGCCAGCAGCTCAAATAGGGTTGGTAGCTCCTACGAGCAGTACTTC. This encodes CASSSNRVGSSYEQYF.

The rearrangement links TRBV6-5 to TRBJ2-1; 7 bases line up with TRBD2. Germline CDR1 and CDR2: MNHEY and SVGAGI. V was clipped by 1 base and J by 5 bases; unmatched bases: 11. The CDR3 is made up of 17 amino acids. CDR3 nucleotides: TGTGCCAGCAGTTACTGGCCCGATCTAGCGGCCCACAATGAGCAGTTCTTC. The encoded protein is CASSYWPDLAAHNEQFF.

This clonotype was observed at least ten times. V is TRBV3-1 and J is TRBJ2-3, with 11 bases that match TRBD2. Germline V lookup: CDR1 LGHDT, CDR2 YNNKEL (reference sequence). The CDR3 runs to 17 residues. Losses at the gene ends were 1 base for V and 2 bases for J; bases not matched to a gene: 5. CDR3 region: CASSQVTSGEPTDTQYF. The CDR3 region has the DNA TGTGCCAGCAGCCAAGTGACTAGCGGGGAGCCCACAGATACGCAGTATTTT.

This clonotype occurred many times. The chain employs TRBV5-1 and TRBJ2-6; tentatively, D is TRBD1 (6 bases). Germline CDR1 is SGHRS and CDR2 is YFSETQ. The ends were cut back, 1 base at V and 4 bases at J, with 9 bases in the middle. There are 15 residues in the CDR3. The CDR3 sequence is CASSLTGPGANVLTF. CDR3 DNA sequence: TGCGCCAGCAGCTTGACAGGGCCAGGGGCCAACGTCCTGACTTTC.

The V call is TRBV23-1, the J call TRBJ2-7; 8 bases line up with TRBD1. TRBV23-1 is identified as an open reading frame with a role that is uncertain. This CDR3 spans 15 amino acids. Trimming at V came to 0 bases and at J to 5 bases, leaving 6 bases not matched to a gene. The CDR3 DNA follows: TGCGCCAGCAGTCAATCCAGACAGGGGTACCACGAGCAGTACTTC. Its translation is CASSQSRQGYHEQYF.

The rearrangement uses TRBV7-9 and TRBJ2-3; tentative D call: TRBD2 (6 bases). V lost 5 bases and J lost 2, with 17 bases in between. Germline V gene data show CDR1 as SEHNR and CDR2 as FQNEAQ (reference sequence). This CDR3 contains 16 residues. The CDR3 sequence is CASSPPGRGFTDTQYF. CDR3 nucleotide sequence: TGTGCCAGCAGCCCCCCCGGGCGGGGCTTCACAGATACGCAGTATTTT.

This chain links TRBV5-1 with TRBJ1-1; D may be TRBD1 (6 bases). This CDR3 spans 18 amino acids. With 3 bases removed from V and 1 base from J, the gap between germline ends came to 22 bases. Germline-derived CDR1 and CDR2 are SGHRS and YFSETQ. The CDR3 reads CASSSLFTGKTGNTEAFF. In DNA, the CDR3 is TGCGCCAGCAGCTCCCTTTTTACAGGGAAGACGGGGAACACTGAAGCTTTCTTT.

This clonotype has more than one count but fewer than ten. CDR3 sequence: CASGQGTGNTIYF. The CDR3 region has the DNA TGTGCCAGCGGACAGGGGACCGGAAACACCATATATTTT. V usage is TRBV18 and J usage is TRBJ1-3, with 9 bases identical to TRBD1. Germline V gene lookup returns CDR1 KGHSH and CDR2 LQKENI. With V trimmed by 8 bases and J by 4 bases, 3 bases remained unmatched. This CDR3 spans 13 amino acids.